The 27 T cell receptor beta chains below all came from one sample that was sequenced in a study of blood T cell repertoires in COVID-19. Only in-frame clones appear in the TCRdb table, and some are missing; sequencing was by immunoSEQ multiplex PCR. This table holds roughly 66,000 clones, more than 85% found once. The sample consisted of peripheral blood. The receptors come from a human donor with active COVID-19. The donor label of this sample is uncertain.

In this sample, this clone turned up a few times. This chain joins TRBV7-2 and TRBJ2-1, with 10 nucleotides matching TRBD2. From germline, CDR1 is SGHTA and CDR2 FQGNSA. V trimming: 3 bases; J trimming: 5 bases; junction bases outside the gene matches: 13. This CDR3 is 18 amino acids long. As DNA, the CDR3 is TGTGCCAGCAGCTTGGGGGGGGTAGCGGGAGGTGGAAACAATGAGCAGTTCTTC. It translates to CASSLGGVAGGGNNEQFF.

V usage is TRBV6-4 and J usage is TRBJ2-1, with D possibly being TRBD2 (5 bases). Trimming left V 5 bases short and J 6 bases short, with 14 bases between. Germline CDR1 reads MRHNA; CDR2 reads SNTAGT. The CDR3 length is 14 residues. CDR3 in amino acids: CASSPGFLTNEQFF. For the CDR3, the DNA is TGTGCCAGCAGTCCGGGATTCCTGACCAATGAGCAGTTCTTC.

This chain joins TRBV10-3 and TRBJ2-1, with 9 nucleotides matching TRBD2. Germline values: CDR1 ENHRY, CDR2 SYGVKD. V dropped 6 bases and J dropped 8; count of bases not matched to a gene: 5. CDR3 length: 13 amino acids. The CDR3 sequence: CAISDRLADEQFF. The CDR3 DNA reads as TGTGCCATCAGCGACAGACTAGCGGATGAGCAGTTCTTC.

Here the CDR3 reads CASSSRLAGGPHEQYF. In nucleotides, the CDR3 is TGTGCCAGCTCATCCCGACTAGCGGGAGGGCCACACGAGCAGTACTTC. V is TRBV18 and J is TRBJ2-7, with 14 bases fitting TRBD2. Per the germline V gene, CDR1 is KGHSH and CDR2 is LQKENI. The junction had 8 bases not matched to a gene; V was cut back by 5 bases and J by 5 bases. The CDR3 has 16 residues.

This clone was detected only once. V gene TRBV5-1 combines with J gene TRBJ2-1, with TRBD1 as a possible D gene (5 bases). Germline loops: CDR1 SGHRS, CDR2 YFSETQ. Between the trimmed V and J ends, which lost 0 bases and 6 bases, there was a span of 13 bases. The length of the CDR3 is 15 residues. The CDR3 DNA reads TGCGCCAGCAGCTTGGAGCCAGAAAGGGGCAATGAGCAGTTCTTC. Its protein is CASSLEPERGNEQFF.

The V and J genes are TRBV3-1 (or the pseudogene TRBV3-2) and TRBJ1-2, with 10 nucleotides matching TRBD1. The ends lost 6 bases at V and 8 bases at J; junction bases unmatched: 6. Germline V gene sequence: CDR1 LGHDT, CDR2 YNNKEL (reference sequence). This CDR3 spans 13 amino acids. CDR3 sequence reads: CASRTGGLNGYTF. Written as DNA, the CDR3 is TGTGCCAGCAGGACAGGGGGCTTAAACGGCTACACCTTC.

The chain is built from TRBV4-3 and TRBJ2-7, with 10 nucleotides matching TRBD2. The CDR3 has 15 residues. The V and J ends lost 4 bases and 2 bases, in that order; junction bases with no gene match: 5. CDR1 is LGHNA, CDR2 YSLEER, per germline. The chain's CDR3 is CASSPTTSGPYEQYF. CDR3 in DNA: TGCGCCAGCAGCCCCACGACTAGCGGGCCCTACGAGCAGTACTTC.

The gene calls are TRBV4-1 and TRBJ2-3, with D possibly being TRBD1 (5 bases). The CDR3 extends over 13 amino acids. The V and J ends lost 4 bases and 5 bases respectively, with 10 bases between them. Germline-derived CDR1 and CDR2 are MGHRA and YSYEKL. CDR3 loop: CASSPFRGDTQYF. Here the CDR3 DNA reads TGCGCCAGCAGCCCGTTTAGGGGAGATACGCAGTATTTT.

The chain employs TRBV9 and TRBJ2-6; tentative D call: TRBD1 (5 bases). V dropped 0 bases and J dropped 0 bases, with 7 bases sitting between them. Germline CDR1 SGDLS, CDR2 YYNGEE. The CDR3 length is 16 residues. CDR3 in amino acids: CASSVAGNSGANVLTF. The CDR3 nucleotides are TGTGCCAGCAGCGTAGCAGGGAACTCTGGGGCCAACGTCCTGACTTTC.

The chain recombines TRBV7-2 with TRBJ2-3, with 12 bases that match TRBD2. After removal of 0 bases from V and 1 base from J, the junction contained 2 bases not matched to a gene. CDR1 and CDR2 from the germline V gene are SGHTA and FQGNSA. This CDR3 contains 17 residues. CDR3 DNA: TGTGCCAGCAGCTTAGCCCGACTAGCGGGAGGCACAGATACGCAGTATTTT. This translates into CASSLARLAGGTDTQYF.

This clone has only one observation. This chain links TRBV28 with TRBJ1-5; TRBD1 is a possible D gene (5 bases). Trimming removed 5 bases at V and 4 bases at J, with 24 bases between. The CDR3 has 18 amino acids. CDR1 is MDHEN and CDR2 is SYDVKM in the germline V gene. For the CDR3, the DNA is TGTGCCAGCAGTCAGGGCGGGATATCCCTTACAGGAAATCAGCCCCAGCATTTT. It codes for CASSQGGISLTGNQPQHF. The full variable domain, rest sourced from reference TRBV28 and TRBJ1-5, is DVKVTQSSRYLVKRTGEKVFLECVQDMDHENMFWYRQDPGLGLRLIYFSYDVKMKEKGDIPEGYSVSREKKERFSLILESASTNQTSMYLCASSQGGISLTGNQPQHFGDGTRLSIL.

This clone has only a few counts. CDR3 sequence (DNA): TGCGCCAGCAGCCAGCGGGCCCCCAATGAGCAGTTCTTC. This encodes CASSQRAPNEQFF. The rearrangement links TRBV4-3 to TRBJ2-1, with D possibly matching TRBD2 (5 bases). Germline V gene sequence: CDR1 LGHNA, CDR2 YSLEER. V shed 3 bases and J shed 6 bases, with 9 bases lying between them. The length of the CDR3 is 13 residues.

The V call is TRBV9, the J call TRBJ1-3, with D hard to call. The CDR3 is 12 amino acids. V lost 4 bases and J lost 7, with 9 bases in between. Germline-derived CDR1 and CDR2 are SGDLS and YYNGEE. CDR3 coding DNA: TGTGCCAGCAGCACAAGCGGGAACACCATATATTTT. Its protein is CASSTSGNTIYF.

The gene calls are TRBV2 and TRBJ2-2; possibly TRBD1 for D (6 bases). Germline values: CDR1 SNHLY, CDR2 FYNNEI. Trimming took 4 bases from V and 5 from J, leaving 20 bases between them. This CDR3 has 17 amino acids. The DNA for the CDR3 is TGTGCCAGCAGTGCCCGGTTTTCAGGGCAGGGGACCGGGGAGCTGTTTTTT. Its protein product is CASSARFSGQGTGELFF.

The chain combines TRBV24-1 with TRBJ2-2; the D gene is possibly TRBD2 (5 bases). The CDR3 sequence is 15 residues long. Germline V gives CDR1 KGHDR, CDR2 SFDVKD. V was pared by 9 bases and J by 0 bases, with 13 bases between. CDR3 protein: CATSFTSPNTGELFF. CDR3 DNA sequence: TGTGCCACCTCCTTTACTAGTCCGAACACCGGGGAGCTGTTTTTT.

The chain uses TRBV21-1 and TRBJ2-6; the tabulated D call, TRBD2, remains unverified against the DNA. TRBV21-1 is a recognized pseudogene. The length of the CDR3 is 18 residues. CDR3 protein: CASSKRGGHISGANVLTF. DNA of the CDR3: TGTGCCAGCAGCAAAAGGGGGGGACATATCTCTGGGGCCAACGTCCTGACTTTC.

This clone was seen just once. The V call is TRBV2, the J call TRBJ2-1, with TRBD2 matching 9 bases. This CDR3 comprises 14 residues. Germline assignment: CDR1 SNHLY and CDR2 FYNNEI. V gave up 4 bases and J gave up 7 bases; unmatched junction bases: 5. As DNA, the CDR3 is TGTGCCAGCAGTGCAGCGGGAGGAGGAAATGAGCAGTTCTTC. Protein sequence: CASSAAGGGNEQFF. Looking up the rest from reference TRBV2 and TRBJ2-1 gives the full variable domain: EPEVTQTPSHQVTQMGQEVILRCVPISNHLYFYWYRQILGQKVEFLVSFYNNEISEKSEIFDDQFSVERPDGSNFTLKIRSTKLEDSAMYFCASSAAGGGNEQFFGPGTRLTVL.

This sequence joins TRBV7-9 and TRBJ2-7; TRBD1 matches 8 bases. This CDR3 has 14 residues. Trimming took 5 bases from V and 3 from J; bases not matched to a gene: 6. The germline V gene encodes CDR1 SEHNR and CDR2 FQNEAQ (reference sequence). CDR3 DNA sequence: TGTGCCAGCAGCCCGGGACAGGCAAACTACGAGCAGTACTTC. Its translation: CASSPGQANYEQYF.

The chain uses TRBV4-3 and TRBJ2-2; D is perhaps TRBD1 (5 bases). The CDR3 contains 14 residues. Germline loops: CDR1 LGHNA, CDR2 YSLEER. Trimming took off 0 bases at V and 6 bases at J, with 8 bases between the two ends. The CDR3 nucleotides read TGCGCCAGCAGCCAAGATATGGGGCCCGGGGAGCTGTTTTTT. This gives the protein CASSQDMGPGELFF.

In its sample, this clone was seen once. The V and J genes are TRBV10-3 and TRBJ2-1; D remains ambiguous. This CDR3 is 11 amino acids long. Germline CDR1 is ENHRY and CDR2 is SYGVKD. The ends were cut back, 10 bases at V and 7 bases at J, with 11 bases in the middle. In DNA, the CDR3 is TGTGCCACCTGGCGGTCTAATGAGCAGTTCTTC. Encoded protein: CATWRSNEQFF.

This chain uses TRBV5-1 with TRBJ1-2; 10 bases align to TRBD1. From germline, CDR1 is SGHRS and CDR2 YFSETQ. This CDR3 region has 14 residues. With 3 bases clipped from V and 6 bases from J, the junction kept 5 bases outside the gene matches. The CDR3 is CASSWGQGTNGYTF. Here the CDR3 DNA reads TGCGCCAGCAGCTGGGGACAGGGGACGAATGGCTACACCTTC.

This sequence joins TRBV28 and TRBJ2-7; no firm D call. This CDR3 has 11 amino acids. Trimming cost V 5 bases and J 7 bases, with 9 bases left between them. Germline V gene lookup returns CDR1 MDHEN and CDR2 SYDVKM. As DNA, the CDR3 is TGTGCCAGCAGTACTCGTTGGGAGCAGTACTTC. It is translated as CASSTRWEQYF.

The gene calls are TRBV5-1 and TRBJ2-1; 9 bases map to TRBD2. Unmatched junction bases numbered 13, after V lost 4 bases and J lost 8 bases. The germline V gene has CDR1 SGHRS and CDR2 YFSETQ. There are 16 residues in the CDR3. In nucleotides, the CDR3 is TGCGCCAGCAGCCCCGCTGTTAGCGGGAGTTACGATGAGCAGTTCTTC. Its translation: CASSPAVSGSYDEQFF.

The chain recombines TRBV4-2 with TRBJ2-1, with 12 bases lining up with TRBD2. V gave up 3 bases and J gave up 4 bases; unmatched junction bases: 10. Germline V CDR1 and CDR2: LGHNA, YNFKEQ. This CDR3 comprises 18 residues. CDR3 DNA sequence: TGTGCCAGCAGCCAGACCCGCGGACTAGCGGGAACTTACAATGAGCAGTTCTTC. Amino acid sequence: CASSQTRGLAGTYNEQFF.

The V call is TRBV11-2, the J call TRBJ1-3; D gene ambiguous. The germline V gene encodes CDR1 SGHAT and CDR2 FQNNGV. Trimming took off 0 bases at V and 0 bases at J, with 6 bases between the two ends. This CDR3 region has 15 residues. The CDR3 nucleotides are TGTGCCAGCAGCTTAGAGCGACACTCTGGAAACACCATATATTTT. As protein: CASSLERHSGNTIYF.

The chain recombines TRBV5-1 with TRBJ1-2; no firm D call. The CDR3 loop spans 13 amino acids. Between the trimmed V and J ends, which lost 4 bases and 4 bases, there was a span of 11 bases. Per germline, CDR1 SGHRS and CDR2 YFSETQ. CDR3 amino acids: CASSLSSGYGYTF. In nucleotides, the CDR3 is TGCGCCAGCAGCCTGAGTTCGGGCTATGGCTACACCTTC.

This sequence joins TRBV7-3 and TRBJ1-2, with D tentatively TRBD1 (5 bases). CDR3 length: 13 amino acids. The germline gives CDR1 SGHTA, CDR2 FQGTGA. Trimming took 6 bases from V and 9 from J, leaving 17 bases between them. The CDR3 nucleotides are TGTGCCAGCAGTCGAGTTAGGGGTGAAAGCTACACCTTC. Its translation is CASSRVRGESYTF.